The entry below describes one T cell receptor (beta chain). TCRdb re-called the RT-PCR reads with MiXCR, one entry per CDR3 protein. The repertoire consists of several thousand distinct CDR3 sequences, with around a third occurring once and the leading ten covering around 5.1%. The CDR3 is 14 residues long. Per germline, CDR1 SNHLY and CDR2 FYNNEI. The ends were cut back, 6 bases at V and 3 bases at J, with 14 bases in the middle. The material sequenced was memory CD4+ T cells from salivary gland. The chain recombines TRBV2 with TRBJ1-1; a possible D gene is TRBD1 (6 bases). The receptor's source is a female donor with primary Sjogren's syndrome. The chain's CDR3 is CASSQEGGDTEAFF. CDR3 in DNA: TGTGCCAGCAGCCAAGAAGGGGGGGACACTGAAGCTTTCTTT.